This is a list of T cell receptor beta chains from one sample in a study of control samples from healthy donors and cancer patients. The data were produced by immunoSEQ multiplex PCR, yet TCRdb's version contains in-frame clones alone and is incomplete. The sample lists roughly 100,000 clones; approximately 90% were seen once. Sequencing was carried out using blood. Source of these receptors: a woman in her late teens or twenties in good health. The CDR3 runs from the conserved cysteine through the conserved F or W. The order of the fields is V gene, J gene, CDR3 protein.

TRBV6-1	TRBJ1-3	CASSEGRSGNTIYF
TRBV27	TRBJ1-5	CASSLSRGHNQPQHF
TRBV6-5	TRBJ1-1	CASSYSLSGSGEAFF
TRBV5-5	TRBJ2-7	CASRRNRDRAFYEQYF
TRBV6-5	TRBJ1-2	CASRGGQAKDYGYTF
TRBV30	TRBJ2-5	CAWTGPETQYF
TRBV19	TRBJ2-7	CASSIPGLASYEQYF
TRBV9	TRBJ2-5	CASSLSSGSFPYF
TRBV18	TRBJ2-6	CASSPGHANSGANVLTF
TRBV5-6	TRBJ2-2	CASSWDRGHIGELFF
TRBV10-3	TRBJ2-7	CAISDPSGSYEQYF
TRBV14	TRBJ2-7	CASSFGGSSYEQYF
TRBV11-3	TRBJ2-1	CASSLGTLAANEQFF
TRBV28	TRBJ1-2	CASSSGNAYGYTF
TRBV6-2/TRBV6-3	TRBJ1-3	CASSYSEDSGNTIYF
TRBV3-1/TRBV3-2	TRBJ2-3	CASSRSGGPSDTQYF
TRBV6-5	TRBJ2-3	CASSHSYSKALYF
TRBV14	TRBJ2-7	CASSLAGTIYF
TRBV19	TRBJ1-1	CASSIAGGDTEAFF
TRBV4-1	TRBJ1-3	CASSQFMRLGNTIYF
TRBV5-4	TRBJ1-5	CASSLEPNQPQHF
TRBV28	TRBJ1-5	CASTKFRVRGYSNQPQHF
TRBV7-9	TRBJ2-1	CASSFTGTGHNEQFF
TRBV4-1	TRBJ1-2	CASSQSEGPDYGYTF
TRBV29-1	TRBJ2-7	CSVREVGGGRGYEQYF
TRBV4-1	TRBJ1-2	CASSPGQFNYGYTF
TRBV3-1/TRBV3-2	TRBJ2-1	CASSQTTGTGGPFF
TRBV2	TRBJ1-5	CASSSGQPYNQPQHF
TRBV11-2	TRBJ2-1	CASSLVQGAGVNEQFF
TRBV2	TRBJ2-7	CASTLEIGYEQYF
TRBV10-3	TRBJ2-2	CAIKGGGGFTGELFF
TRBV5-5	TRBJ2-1	CASSLVLATPYNEQFF
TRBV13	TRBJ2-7	CASSLRGFDKSFYEQYF
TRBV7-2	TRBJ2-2	CASSAVVDTGELFF
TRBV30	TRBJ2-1	CAWGDNEQFF
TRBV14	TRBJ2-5	CASSQSEKGRLVDQETQYF
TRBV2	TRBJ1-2	CASTTGFGYTF
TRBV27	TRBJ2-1	CASSRLAGGKISYNEQFF
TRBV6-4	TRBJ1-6	CASSDGNNSPLHF